The 6 T cell receptor beta chains given below trace back to one sample, sequenced in a study of immune evolution from preneoplasia to lung adenocarcinoma (dated by TCRdb to 2020 to 2022). Receptor libraries were prepared by the immunoSEQ multiplex PCR assay. TCRdb carries this immuneACCESS record with in-frame sequences only. Its versions omit some clonotypes, under half of them owing to an unresolved V gene in the studies checked, with the rest unexplained. The sample data list 3,800 or so clones, and 86% of these were observed just once. Jointly, the top ten make up 6.5% to 8.5% of the sample. The material sequenced was FFPE minimally invasive lung adenocarcinoma tissue. The sample's cell subset or site, from its label and the paper: micro-invasive lung adenocarcinoma (MIA). The source is a donor older than 65 with lung adenocarcinoma.

This clone appeared once. The CDR3 bases are TGTGCCATCAGTTCCGGAACAGGGGTAACTGAAGCTTTCTTT. Its translation: CAISSGTGVTEAFF. The rearrangement links TRBV10-3 to TRBJ1-1; TRBD1 aligns across 7 bases. The trim removed 5 bases at V and 5 bases at J, leaving 8 bases unmatched. Germline loops: CDR1 ENHRY, CDR2 SYGVKD. The CDR3 runs to 14 residues.

The chain links TRBV6-5 to TRBJ1-5; possible D gene TRBD1, 6 bases. In germline, CDR1 is MNHEY, CDR2 SVGAGI. This CDR3 is 14 amino acids long. The V gene lost 0 bases and the J gene lost 3 bases, with 6 bases spanning the gap. The CDR3 here is CASSYSGHNQPQHF. Here the CDR3 DNA reads TGTGCCAGCAGTTACTCGGGACACAATCAGCCCCAGCATTTT.

The gene calls are TRBV7-9 and TRBJ1-5, with TRBD1 matching 8 bases. Germline V gives CDR1 SEHNR, CDR2 FQNEAQ (reference sequence). The CDR3 is 15 residues long. Trimming removed 4 bases from V and 7 bases from J; junction bases left unmatched: 9. The CDR3 DNA reads TGTGCCAGCAGCTCAACGCAGGGGGCAGGGCAGCCCCAGCATTTT. It codes for CASSSTQGAGQPQHF.

V usage is TRBV19 and J usage is TRBJ1-2; D unclear. The CDR3 runs to 13 residues. Germline CDR1 reads LNHDA; CDR2 reads SQIVND (reference sequence). V was trimmed by 6 bases and J by 5 bases, leaving 13 bases between them. The CDR3 sequence: CASSRTSRYGYTF. For the CDR3, the DNA is TGTGCCAGTAGCCGGACGTCGAGGTATGGCTACACCTTC.

This clone was seen a single time. This chain connects TRBV14 to TRBJ2-1, with D unclear. The CDR3 has 17 amino acids. Germline loops: CDR1 SGHDN, CDR2 FVKESK. Trimming removed 4 bases from V and 4 bases from J, with 20 bases in between. The chain's CDR3 is CASSRLDGPVGYNEQFF. DNA for the CDR3: TGTGCCAGCAGCCGGCTCGACGGCCCAGTTGGGTACAATGAGCAGTTCTTC.

A note on this clone: In the same sample, other DNA sequences code for this CDR3. The J gene is TRBJ2-3, the V gene TRBV6-6; 13 nucleotides line up with TRBD2. The germline V gene encodes CDR1 MNHNY and CDR2 SVGAGI (reference sequence). This CDR3 spans 15 amino acids. V shed 5 bases and J 5 bases; nucleotides not matched to a gene: 4. CDR3 loop: CASSLTSGRRDTQYF. The CDR3 DNA follows: TGTGCCAGCAGTCTGACTAGCGGGAGGAGAGATACGCAGTATTTT.